The 11 T cell receptor beta chains below come from one sample, sequenced in a study of neurological immune-mediated disorders. Time point indicated: longitudinal time-point 1 (baseline). One entry per CDR3 protein, called by TCRdb with MiXCR from the 5' RACE reads. The sample holds over 55,000 distinct CDR3 sequences, around 9.6% seen once. The sample was PBMCs. The receptors shown here come from a young man in good health.

This clonotype was counted at least ten times. This rearrangement joins TRBV12-3 or TRBV12-4 to TRBJ2-7; D gene uncertain. The germline V and J ends were trimmed by 6 bases and 2 bases, with 14 bases remaining between them. The CDR3 spans 14 residues. CDR3 protein: CASSPRYGAYEQYF. The CDR3 DNA follows: TGTGCCAGCAGCCCACGTTACGGCGCCTACGAGCAGTACTTC.

This clonotype was picked up many times. This chain joins TRBV5-1 and TRBJ1-5; D is uncertain. This CDR3 has 15 residues. Trimming shortened V by 1 base and J by 0 bases, and 8 bases separated the two germline ends. Germline CDR1 and CDR2: SGHRS and YFSETQ. The CDR3 coding sequence is TGCGCCAGCAGCTTGCTGGGAACTAGCAATCAGCCCCAGCATTTT. This gives the protein CASSLLGTSNQPQHF.

There are many counts of this clonotype. CDR3 protein: CASSPRDRASEQFF. Here the CDR3 DNA reads TGCGCCAGCAGCCCCCGGGACAGGGCTTCTGAGCAGTTCTTC. The V and J genes are TRBV5-1 and TRBJ2-1; TRBD1 aligns across 9 bases. The CDR3 is 14 residues long. V gave up 4 bases and J gave up 9 bases; unmatched junction bases: 8. Per germline, CDR1 SGHRS and CDR2 YFSETQ.

This clonotype has a count of ten or more. This chain uses TRBV29-1 with TRBJ2-1, with 11 bases matching TRBD1. Germline CDR1 SQVTM, CDR2 ANQGSEA. V trimming: 4 bases; J trimming: 6 bases; junction bases outside the gene matches: 5. The CDR3 is 14 residues long. The CDR3 coding sequence is TGCAGCGTTGTCCCGGGACAGGGGGTCAATGAGCAGTTCTTC. It translates to CSVVPGQGVNEQFF.

In this sample, this clonotype turned up many times. The V gene is TRBV7-2, the J gene TRBJ2-2; no reliable D call. Trimming removed 5 bases from V and 4 bases from J, with 8 bases in between. CDR3 size: 13 residues. The germline V gene encodes CDR1 SGHTA and CDR2 FQGNSA. The CDR3, as DNA: TGTGCCAGCAGCAACAAGGGCACCGGGGAGCTGTTTTTT. Protein sequence: CASSNKGTGELFF.

This clonotype has a handful of counts. V is TRBV7-3 and J is TRBJ2-3, with 8 bases aligning to TRBD2. Germline assignment: CDR1 SGHTA and CDR2 FQGTGA. CDR3 size: 14 residues. V was clipped by 4 bases and J by 7 bases; unmatched bases: 7. CDR3 amino acids: CASSSQRELNTQYF. CDR3 nucleotides: TGTGCCAGCAGCTCCCAGCGGGAGCTAAATACGCAGTATTTT.

This clonotype has ten or more counts. The chain combines TRBV7-3 with TRBJ2-2, with TRBD2 identical over 12 bases. The junction had 5 bases not matched to a gene; V was cut back by 2 bases and J by 1 base. The CDR3 covers 18 residues. Germline lookup yields CDR1 SGHTA and CDR2 FQGTGA. In DNA, the CDR3 is TGTGCCAGCAGCTTACGACTAGCGGGAGCCGTGAACACCGGGGAGCTGTTTTTT. Translated, it gives CASSLRLAGAVNTGELFF.

V is TRBV28 and J is TRBJ1-5, with D unclear. CDR1 and CDR2 (germline): MDHEN, SYDVKM. Trimming shortened V by 5 bases and J by 4 bases, and 15 bases separated the two germline ends. CDR3 length equals 15 residues. The CDR3 DNA reads TGTGCCAGCAGTGCACGACCCGGCCCAAATCAGCCCCAGCATTTT. It translates to CASSARPGPNQPQHF.

This clonotype appeared many times. The chain has TRBV7-6 and TRBJ2-7; perhaps D is TRBD1 or TRBD2 (6 bases each). This CDR3 contains 14 residues. V was pared by 0 bases and J by 6 bases, with 12 bases between. CDR1 is SGHVS and CDR2 is FNYEAQ in the germline V gene. The DNA for the CDR3 is TGTGCCAGCAGCTTAGCTGCCGGGGGCGCCGAGCAGTACTTC. It yields the protein CASSLAAGGAEQYF.

This clonotype was counted ten times or more. The rearrangement joins TRBV18 to TRBJ2-7; 9 bases line up with TRBD2. The ends lost 3 bases at V and 5 bases at J; junction bases unmatched: 5. This CDR3 is 14 amino acids long. Germline CDR1 is KGHSH and CDR2 is LQKENI. The CDR3 region is CASSPSGGQNEQYF. The DNA for the CDR3 is TGTGCCAGCTCACCCAGCGGGGGGCAGAACGAGCAGTACTTC.

The sample holds many counts of this clonotype. This chain joins TRBV20-1 and TRBJ2-1; a possible D gene is TRBD1 (6 bases). The CDR3 sequence is 15 residues long. V dropped 0 bases and J dropped 3 bases, with 12 bases sitting between them. Germline assignment: CDR1 DFQATT and CDR2 SNEGSKA (reference sequence). CDR3: CSARDRRQVYNEQFF. CDR3 DNA: TGCAGTGCTAGAGATCGACGACAGGTCTACAATGAGCAGTTCTTC.